Listed below are T cell receptor beta chains from one sample, sequenced in a study of blood T cell repertoires in COVID-19. Profiled with immunoSEQ multiplex PCR; TCRdb holds only in-frame clones, not every one. The sample lists around 150,000 clones, about 80% occurring once. Material for sequencing was peripheral blood. Receptors were obtained from a man in his forties or fifties with acute or convalescent COVID-19. The CDR3 runs from the conserved cysteine through the conserved F or W. A D gene is named only where the DNA matches it firmly. Size tells how often a clone was seen (once, few, many) or the class of an expanded clone, and some rows leave it out.

>-|TRBV2|-|TRBJ1-5
CASSSGHPNQPQHF
>-|TRBV2|TRBD1|TRBJ1-2
CASSLGQGDGYTF
>-|TRBV7-2|-|TRBJ2-1
CASSIRQVVNNEQFF
>-|TRBV2|TRBD2|TRBJ2-7
CASSGTSGGYEQYF
>-|TRBV6-1|-|TRBJ1-1
CASSESVAFTEAFF
>-|TRBV12-5|TRBD1|TRBJ1-1
CASAWGRGDTEAFF
>-|TRBV11-3|-|TRBJ2-5
CASSWTGQETQYF
>-|TRBV18|-|TRBJ1-1
CASSPPARLMNTEAFF
>-|TRBV5-8|-|TRBJ1-5
CASSSEGVSNQPQHF
>-|TRBV9|TRBD1|TRBJ2-2
CASSVQGDTGELFF
>-|TRBV29-1|TRBD1|TRBJ1-2
CSVGTVGYTF
>few|TRBV7-8|TRBD1|TRBJ1-1
CASSPPLRTGMNTEAFF
>once|TRBV7-3|-|TRBJ2-5
CASSLTAQPGETQYF
>once|TRBV6-1|-|TRBJ1-2
CASSENRLGYTF
>-|TRBV5-1|TRBD1|TRBJ2-2
CASSLVLGGSGELFF
>-|TRBV24-1|-|TRBJ2-3
CATSCTECTDTQYF
>few|TRBV7-8|-|TRBJ2-2
CASSLFGGAAGELFF
>-|TRBV7-8|TRBD1|TRBJ1-1
CASSLRQGTEAFF
>-|TRBV24-1|TRBD1|TRBJ2-1
CATSDPGQRNNEQFF
>-|TRBV4-1|-|TRBJ1-5
CASSQVGQAGNQPQHF
>-|TRBV18|TRBD1|TRBJ1-1
CASSPRGWTGAENTEAFF
>-|TRBV5-1|-|TRBJ1-2
CASSLDGRGGDYTF
>-|TRBV24-1|TRBD1|TRBJ2-5
CATSDSRDRGKLETQYF
>-|TRBV6-1|TRBD1|TRBJ1-5
CASSDGPDRVNQPQHF
>-|TRBV10-1|TRBD1|TRBJ2-3
CASSDGNRGSTDTQYF
>-|TRBV12-3/TRBV12-4|-|TRBJ1-2
CASSLRVDGYTF
>-|TRBV4-1|TRBD1|TRBJ2-5
CASSPQGAQETQYF
>-|TRBV18|-|TRBJ2-5
CASSPLREETQYF
>few|TRBV14|TRBD1|TRBJ1-2
CASSEIRDRPGYTF
>-|TRBV14|TRBD2|TRBJ2-3
CASSQAAGGPWDTQYF
>-|TRBV6-1|TRBD1|TRBJ1-1
CASSEATGQTFFTEAFF
>-|TRBV4-1|TRBD1|TRBJ2-7
CASSLILTGVHEQYF
>-|TRBV28|TRBD1|TRBJ2-3
CASSWTGTDTQYF
>-|TRBV4-1|-|TRBJ1-1
CASSQDGTDNTEAFF
>-|TRBV29-1|-|TRBJ1-1
CSVEGREDKAFF
>-|TRBV9|TRBD2|TRBJ2-5
CASSPTGTSQETQYF
>-|TRBV21-1|-|TRBJ1-1
CASSKEPRGIFEAFF
>-|TRBV29-1|TRBD1|TRBJ1-1
CSVVRGPGEGFF
>few|TRBV7-8|TRBD1|TRBJ2-3
CASSLRVTGSSDTQYF
>-|TRBV2|-|TRBJ1-2
CASSVQVYGYTF
>-|TRBV3-1/TRBV3-2|TRBD1|TRBJ2-5
CASSQLPGQGTETQYF
>few|TRBV4-1|TRBD1|TRBJ1-1
CASSQDLPGGNTEAFF
>-|TRBV19|-|TRBJ1-5
CASSIDRGSTQPQHF
>many|TRBV24-1|-|TRBJ2-1
CATSDSYTDSSEQFF
>-|TRBV5-1|-|TRBJ2-3
CASSFSTGTDTQYF
>-|TRBV3-1/TRBV3-2|-|TRBJ1-2
CASSLRDTGYTF
>-|TRBV3-1/TRBV3-2|-|TRBJ1-1
CASSQDTQVNTEAFF
>-|TRBV2|-|TRBJ1-1
CASKANGAEAFF
>-|TRBV18|-|TRBJ2-7
CASSPPSDEQYF
>-|TRBV5-1|-|TRBJ1-1
CASSQGVGGTEAFF
>-|TRBV3-1/TRBV3-2|-|TRBJ2-1
CASSQAYNEQFF
>-|TRBV3-1/TRBV3-2|TRBD2|TRBJ2-3
CASSQGLAGWKYF
>-|TRBV11-3|-|TRBJ2-2
CASSPAGQHPNGGELFF
>-|TRBV11-2|TRBD1|TRBJ1-6
CASSSQQGAYNSPLHF
>-|TRBV3-1/TRBV3-2|-|TRBJ1-1
CASSLGHQNTEAFF
>-|TRBV27|-|TRBJ1-5
CASRGGGQPQHF
>-|TRBV10-1|-|TRBJ2-6
CASSGFGNSGANVLTF
>-|TRBV5-4|-|TRBJ2-3
CASSLLTGNTDTQYF
>-|TRBV9|-|TRBJ1-6
CASTEGHGNSPLHF